This T cell receptor beta chain was sequenced for a study of cytomegalovirus exposure and HLA in healthy donors. The germline V gene encodes CDR1 LGHNA and CDR2 YNFKEQ. This CDR3 comprises 18 residues. V was clipped by 1 base and J by 4 bases; unmatched bases: 6. PCR amplification relied on 60 Vbeta primers (plus 13 Jbeta primers). Profiling relied on immunoSEQ multiplex PCR, and the TCRdb table lists in-frame clones only, not all of them. The sample is made up of some 70,000 clones, and the top ten hold 2.5% to 3% of it. The origin of this receptor is a man between 40 and 49 years old in good health and CMV-seronegative. The rearrangement uses TRBV4-2 and TRBJ2-2; TRBD2 matches 13 bases. Sequencing input: PBMCs. The CDR3 is CASSQALAGGQVTGELFF. The CDR3 bases are TGTGCCAGCAGCCAAGCACTAGCGGGGGGGCAGGTCACCGGGGAGCTGTTTTTT.